This T cell receptor beta chain comes out of a study of shared clonotypes between healthy human individuals. Deep was the level at which the assay was run. The method was immunoSEQ multiplex PCR; TCRdb's version includes in-frame clones alone and lacks a portion of them. The table lists 650,000 to 800,000 clones, about 92% of them singletons. Trimming shortened V by 6 bases and J by 6 bases, and 13 bases separated the two germline ends. The CDR3 consists of 13 residues. Germline CDR1 is SGHRS and CDR2 is YFSETQ. Naive CD8 cells were CD45RO-negative, positively selected for CCR7, excluding terminally differentiated effector memory CD45RA+ cells.

The sample consisted of naive CD8+ T cells sorted from blood. The clonotype originates from a man in his thirties or forties in good health. The genes are TRBV5-1 and TRBJ2-1; D remains unclear. CDR3 nucleotides: TGCGCCAGCACCTCCCCCCCCCGCAATGAGCAGTTCTTC. It specifies CASTSPPRNEQFF.